What follows are 14 T cell receptor beta chains derived from one specimen sequenced in a study of shared clonotypes between healthy human individuals. The data were produced by immunoSEQ multiplex PCR, yet TCRdb's version contains in-frame clones alone and is incomplete. Here the sample spans under 2,000,000 clones, about 95% being singletons. Positively selected for CCR7, the CD45RO-negative cells used as naive CD8 cells excluded terminally differentiated effector memory CD45RA+ cells. Material for sequencing was naive CD8+ T cells sorted from blood. These receptors originate from a man aged 18 to 35 in good health.

V gene TRBV4-1 combines with J gene TRBJ2-1; perhaps TRBD1 as D (6 bases). Germline assignment: CDR1 MGHRA and CDR2 YSYEKL. This CDR3 has 13 amino acids. V was shortened by 3 bases and J by 7 bases, with 10 bases between the two germline ends. CDR3 bases: TGCGCCAGCAGCCACAACAGGGATAATGAGCAGTTCTTC. Encoded protein: CASSHNRDNEQFF.

As to this clone: Additional DNA sequences in this sample encode the identical CDR3. CDR3 nucleotide sequence: TGCGCCAGCAGCCAAGACTCCTACGAGCAGTACTTC. It yields the protein CASSQDSYEQYF. The chain carries TRBV4-3 and TRBJ2-7; D call uncertain. The CDR3 loop spans 12 amino acids. The ends were cut back, 0 bases at V and 0 bases at J, with 0 bases in the middle. The germline V gene encodes CDR1 LGHNA and CDR2 YSLEER.

J is TRBJ2-7 and V is TRBV19, with D perhaps assigned TRBD1 or TRBD2 (5 bases each). The germline V gene encodes CDR1 LNHDA and CDR2 SQIVND (reference sequence). V was clipped by 5 bases and J by 9 bases, with 20 bases between them. The CDR3 spans 14 residues. The DNA for the CDR3 is TGTGCCAGTAGTCTCGAGCACCGGGACCCCCGGCAGTACTTC. Translated, it gives CASSLEHRDPRQYF.

The chain is built from TRBV13 and TRBJ2-7, with TRBD2 as a possible D gene (7 bases). The V gene's germline CDR1 is PRHDT and CDR2 FYEKMQ (reference sequence). V was cut by 5 bases and J by 3 bases, with 17 bases left in between. CDR3 length: 15 amino acids. The CDR3 reads CASSPEGGAGYEQYF. The CDR3 region has the DNA TGTGCCAGCAGCCCCGAAGGGGGGGCTGGCTACGAGCAGTACTTC.

The V and J genes are TRBV6-6 and TRBJ2-7; D possibly corresponds to TRBD1 (6 bases). Trimming shortened V by 2 bases and J by 4 bases, and 15 bases separated the two germline ends. This CDR3 region has 15 residues. From germline, CDR1 is MNHNY and CDR2 SVGAGI (reference sequence). CDR3 sequence: CASSYGSTGLYEQYF. For the CDR3, the DNA is TGTGCCAGCAGTTACGGTTCGACAGGTCTTTACGAGCAGTACTTC.

This clone has more than one count but fewer than ten. Additional DNA sequences in this sample encode the identical CDR3. V usage is TRBV7-9 and J usage is TRBJ1-1, with a possible D match to TRBD1 (5 bases). Trimming shortened V by 5 bases and J by 8 bases, and 9 bases separated the two germline ends. The CDR3 extends over 11 amino acids. The germline V gene encodes CDR1 SEHNR and CDR2 FQNEAQ (reference sequence). CDR3 residues: CASSPGTEAFF. In nucleotides, the CDR3 is TGTGCCAGCAGCCCAGGGACGGAAGCTTTCTTT.

In regard to this clone: This specimen includes other DNA sequences encoding the same CDR3. V and J are TRBV28 and TRBJ2-2; D might be TRBD1 or TRBD2, each matching 6 bases. Trimming removed 3 bases from V and 6 bases from J, with 11 bases in between. Germline assignment: CDR1 MDHEN and CDR2 SYDVKM. CDR3 length: 14 amino acids. The CDR3 sequence is CASSLGGAAGELFF. The DNA of the CDR3 is TGTGCCAGCAGTTTGGGGGGCGCAGCCGGGGAGCTGTTTTTT.

The chain recombines TRBV10-3 with TRBJ2-5, with TRBD2 matching over 11 bases. Germline CDR1 reads ENHRY; CDR2 reads SYGVKD. V dropped 2 bases and J dropped 5; count of bases not matched to a gene: 4. This CDR3 has 15 amino acids. Here the CDR3 DNA reads TGTGCCATCAGTGAGGACCTAGCGGGAGGTGAGACCCAGTACTTC. Translated, it gives CAISEDLAGGETQYF.

The chain carries TRBV19 and TRBJ2-5; 12 bases line up with TRBD2. Germline V gene data show CDR1 as LNHDA and CDR2 as SQIVND (reference sequence). V lost 6 bases, J lost 1 base, and 12 bases stayed unmatched. The CDR3 runs to 18 residues. The CDR3 reads CASRPTLGLAGIQETQYF. As DNA, the CDR3 is TGTGCCAGTAGGCCTACCCTGGGACTAGCGGGCATCCAAGAGACCCAGTACTTC.

V and J are TRBV10-2 and TRBJ1-5, with a tentative D call TRBD1 (6 bases). V lost 3 bases to trimming and J lost 1 base, with 10 bases between them. The CDR3 sequence is 15 residues long. Germline values: CDR1 WSHSY, CDR2 SAAADI. The CDR3 protein is CASSDLGGSNQPQHF. The CDR3 DNA reads TGCGCCAGCAGTGATTTGGGGGGCAGCAATCAGCCCCAGCATTTT.

V gene TRBV6-6 combines with J gene TRBJ2-2; D gene uncertain. Germline CDR1 and CDR2: MNHNY and SVGAGI (reference sequence). CDR3 length equals 16 residues. V dropped 2 bases and J dropped 7 bases, with 17 bases sitting between them. Written as DNA, the CDR3 is TGTGCCAGCAGTTACGAGTCATGGCTATTGGGCGGGGAGCTGTTTTTT. Encoded protein: CASSYESWLLGGELFF.

Concerning this clone: Additional DNA sequences in this sample encode the identical CDR3. This rearrangement joins TRBV7-9 to TRBJ1-1; TRBD1 aligns across 9 bases. Germline-derived CDR1 and CDR2 are SEHNR and FQNEAQ (reference sequence). CDR3 length: 12 amino acids. The ends lost 4 bases at V and 8 bases at J; junction bases unmatched: 2. The CDR3 bases are TGTGCCAGCAGCTACGGACAGGGGGAAGCTTTCTTT. Translated: CASSYGQGEAFF.

With regard to this clone: In the same sample, other DNA sequences code for this CDR3. V usage is TRBV30 and J usage is TRBJ1-5; D is undetermined. CDR3 size: 13 residues. In germline, CDR1 is GTSNPN, CDR2 SVGIG (reference sequence). V was trimmed by 0 bases and J by 4 bases, leaving 7 bases between them. CDR3 DNA: TGTGCCTGGAGTGTTTCCGGTAATCAGCCCCAGCATTTT. Translation gives CAWSVSGNQPQHF.

This chain connects TRBV27 to TRBJ2-7, with 8 positions matching TRBD2. With V trimmed by 0 bases and J by 2 bases, 3 bases remained unmatched. The CDR3 sequence is 15 residues long. The germline CDR1 and CDR2 sequences are MNHEY and SMNVEV (reference sequence). CDR3: CASSLSSGITYEQYF. The DNA for the CDR3 is TGTGCCAGCAGTTTATCTAGCGGGATCACCTACGAGCAGTACTTC.